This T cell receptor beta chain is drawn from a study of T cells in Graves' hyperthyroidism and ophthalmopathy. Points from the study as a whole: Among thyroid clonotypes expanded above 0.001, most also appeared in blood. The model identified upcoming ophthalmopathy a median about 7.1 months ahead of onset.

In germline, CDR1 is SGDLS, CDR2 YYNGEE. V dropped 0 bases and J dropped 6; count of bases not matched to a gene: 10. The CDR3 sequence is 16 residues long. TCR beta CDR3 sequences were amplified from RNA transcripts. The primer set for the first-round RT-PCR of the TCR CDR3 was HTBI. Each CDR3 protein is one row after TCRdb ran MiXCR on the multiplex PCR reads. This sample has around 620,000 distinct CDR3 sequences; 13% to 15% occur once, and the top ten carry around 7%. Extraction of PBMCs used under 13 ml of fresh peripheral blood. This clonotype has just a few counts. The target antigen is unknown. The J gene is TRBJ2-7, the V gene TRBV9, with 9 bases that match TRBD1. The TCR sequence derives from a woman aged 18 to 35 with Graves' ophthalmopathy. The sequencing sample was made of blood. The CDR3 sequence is CASSVGGGTGFGEQYF. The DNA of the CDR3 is TGTGCCAGCAGCGTAGGGGGCGGGACAGGGTTCGGCGAGCAGTACTTC.